This T cell receptor (beta chain) was profiled in a study of neurological immune-mediated disorders. Whole-study context: Disease course was recorded as relapsing-remitting for about 31 and secondary progressive for about 8.5% of the roughly 34 multiple sclerosis patients. Study-level results: The repertoires of 18 of 34 multiple sclerosis patients fell into one related-CDR3 cluster (a possible signature) under phylogenetic grouping.

This clonotype was seen only a few times. Its target is not known. One end of the junction does not line up with germline, which may come from a read error. A single record per CDR3 protein comes from TCRdb applying MiXCR to the 5' RACE reads. The table has roughly 66,000 distinct CDR3 sequences, around 5% seen once; the top ten hold 2.2%. Germline V lookup: CDR1 SGHVS, CDR2 FNYEAQ. This CDR3 spans 15 amino acids. The gene calls are TRBV7-6 and TRBJ2-1; TRBD2 is a possible D gene (5 bases). This sequence originates from a woman aged 70-85 years with multiple sclerosis. Input material: PBMCs. The CDR3 coding sequence is TGTGCCAGCACCTTAGCGTTTAGCTCCTACAATGAGCAGTTCTTC. Amino acids: CASTLAFSSYNEQFF.